Listed below are T cell receptor beta chains from one sample, sequenced in a study of graft-versus-host responses after intestinal transplantation. The method was immunoSEQ multiplex PCR; TCRdb's version includes in-frame clones alone and lacks a portion of them. There are tens of thousands of clones in the sample; about 92% occur only once, and approximately 0.7% lies in the top ten. Here the sequenced sample was PBMCs, taken 98 days after intestinal transplantation. Every receptor here comes from a human patient who received an intestinal transplant, so some T cells may come from the graft donor. The CDR3 runs from the conserved cysteine through the conserved F or W. Each record gives: V gene, D gene, J gene, clone size, CDR3 DNA, CDR3 protein. D genes are given only for firm matches. Size is omitted from some rows. Given values are once, few, many or a class for expanded clones.

TRBV2,TRBD2,TRBJ2-5,NA,TGTGCCAGCAGAGTAGCGGGGGGACAGACCCAGTACTTC,CASRVAGGQTQYF
TRBV19,TRBD1,TRBJ2-7,NA,TGTGCCAGTAGTCCTCGACAGGGATCCGGCTACGAGCAGTACTTC,CASSPRQGSGYEQYF
TRBV28,NA,TRBJ2-7,NA,TGTGCCAGCAGTTACGGGCAGGGGTCCTACGAGCAGTACTTC,CASSYGQGSYEQYF
TRBV6-6,TRBD1,TRBJ2-5,NA,TGTGCCAGCAGTTACCCCGGACAGGGGGGCCAAGAGACCCAGTACTTC,CASSYPGQGGQETQYF
TRBV4-1,NA,TRBJ1-1,NA,TGCGCCAGCAGCCAAGGGGAGATGAACACTGAAGCTTTCTTT,CASSQGEMNTEAFF
TRBV18,TRBD2,TRBJ2-5,NA,TGTGCCAGCTCACTTCCCGGGACTAGACCCCAAGAGACCCAGTACTTC,CASSLPGTRPQETQYF
TRBV5-1,NA,TRBJ1-4,NA,TGCGCCAGCAGCTTGGAAATGGCTACCAAAGCCAAACTGTTTTTT,CASSLEMATKAKLFF
TRBV4-2,NA,TRBJ2-7,once,TGTGCCAGCAGCCCCGACGTATCCTACGAGCAGTACTTC,CASSPDVSYEQYF
TRBV9,NA,TRBJ2-5,once,TGTGCCAGCAGCCCACGAGACAGGAACCTCCGAGAGACCCAGTACTTC,CASSPRDRNLRETQYF
TRBV19,TRBD1,TRBJ2-3,NA,TGTGCCACAAGTACAGGGGGCCACTCGTATACGCAGTATTTT,CATSTGGHSYTQYF
TRBV13,NA,TRBJ1-2,once,TGTGCCAGCAGCGCCACGGACAGACCTGGCTACACCTTC,CASSATDRPGYTF
TRBV2,TRBD2,TRBJ2-5,NA,TGTGCCAGCAGTGAAGGCACAGCGGGGGGAAACCAAGAGACCCAGTACTTC,CASSEGTAGGNQETQYF
TRBV5-4,NA,TRBJ2-7,NA,TGTGCCAGCAGCCGGGACATCTCCTACGAGCAGTACTTC,CASSRDISYEQYF
TRBV30,NA,TRBJ1-3,NA,TGTGCCTGGAGCGCTGACCACGTCCTTAGTGGAAACACCATATATTTT,CAWSADHVLSGNTIYF
TRBV5-6,NA,TRBJ1-2,NA,TGTGCCAGCCGTCGCCCGGTGGACTATGGCTACACCTTC,CASRRPVDYGYTF
TRBV5-1,NA,TRBJ1-5,NA,TGCGCCAGCAGCTTGGGGGGCTCACGAAATCAGCCCCAGCATTTT,CASSLGGSRNQPQHF
TRBV30,NA,TRBJ2-4,NA,TGTGCCTGGGGATTACTAGCCAAAAACATTCAGTACTTC,CAWGLLAKNIQYF
TRBV6-4,NA,TRBJ2-7,NA,TGTGCCAGCGGGGGAGACAGGCGTTGCGAGCAGTACTTC,CASGGDRRCEQYF
TRBV5-6,TRBD2,TRBJ2-1,NA,TGTGCCAGCAGCTGGAGCGGGAGTAATCACAATGAGCAGTTCTTC,CASSWSGSNHNEQFF
TRBV5-1,NA,TRBJ2-3,once,TGCGCCAGCAGCTTGACCACAGATACGCAGTATTTT,CASSLTTDTQYF
TRBV6-6,NA,TRBJ1-5,NA,TGTGCCAGCAGTTACTGGGGGGCTAATCAGCCCCAGCATTTT,CASSYWGANQPQHF
TRBV6-6,NA,TRBJ1-2,once,TGTGCCAGCAGTTACTCGACAGGTAACTATGGCTACACCTTC,CASSYSTGNYGYTF
TRBV6-5,TRBD1,TRBJ1-2,NA,TGTGCCAGCAGTTACGACAGGGACTATGGCTACACCTTC,CASSYDRDYGYTF
TRBV11-1,NA,TRBJ2-1,NA,TGTGCCAGCAGCCCTGCCCACAATGAGCAGTTCTTC,CASSPAHNEQFF
TRBV2,NA,TRBJ1-3,NA,TGTGCCAGCAGTGAGGGTGGGGCCTCTGGAAACACCATATATTTT,CASSEGGASGNTIYF
TRBV6-6,TRBD1,TRBJ1-2,NA,TGTGCCAGCAGTTCGGGACAGAGCGCATATGGCTACACCTTC,CASSSGQSAYGYTF
TRBV4-3,TRBD2,TRBJ2-7,NA,TGCGCCAGCAGCCACGGACTAGCGGGGGGCCTCGAGCAGTACTTC,CASSHGLAGGLEQYF
TRBV7-9,TRBD1,TRBJ2-1,NA,TGTGCCAGCAGCTTCACCGGGACAGAATACAATGAGCAGTTCTTC,CASSFTGTEYNEQFF
TRBV6-5,NA,TRBJ2-7,few,TGTGCCAGCACTCAACCTCGGGCAGGGACCTACGAGCAGTACTTC,CASTQPRAGTYEQYF
TRBV6-1,NA,TRBJ1-6,NA,TGTGCCAGCAGTGCATCGGGGGGCCATTCACCCCTCCACTTT,CASSASGGHSPLHF
TRBV11-3,NA,TRBJ2-3,NA,TGTGCCAGCAGCCCTCGGACAGATCAGGGCGGGCGTTCTAGCACAGATACGCAGTATTTT,CASSPRTDQGGRSSTDTQYF
TRBV6-1,NA,TRBJ2-5,NA,TGTGCCAGCAGCCCTACGCAGGGAGAGACCCAGTACTTC,CASSPTQGETQYF
TRBV5-1,NA,TRBJ2-7,NA,TGCGCCAGCAGCAGTACGGGACGGTGGGCCTACGAGCAGTACTTC,CASSSTGRWAYEQYF
TRBV20-1,NA,TRBJ2-7,NA,TGCAGTGCCCGGGACTCCTACGAGCAGTACTTC,CSARDSYEQYF
TRBV6-1,NA,TRBJ1-2,NA,TGTGCCAGCAGGCAACGGGGTTTGGACTATGGCTACACCTTC,CASRQRGLDYGYTF
TRBV6-5,NA,TRBJ1-2,NA,TGTGCCAGCAGTTACTCAACCCCTCTACAGAATCCCGGCTACACCTTC,CASSYSTPLQNPGYTF
TRBV30,NA,TRBJ1-5,NA,TGTGCCTGGAGTGTAGCAGTAGATCAGCCCCAGCATTTT,CAWSVAVDQPQHF